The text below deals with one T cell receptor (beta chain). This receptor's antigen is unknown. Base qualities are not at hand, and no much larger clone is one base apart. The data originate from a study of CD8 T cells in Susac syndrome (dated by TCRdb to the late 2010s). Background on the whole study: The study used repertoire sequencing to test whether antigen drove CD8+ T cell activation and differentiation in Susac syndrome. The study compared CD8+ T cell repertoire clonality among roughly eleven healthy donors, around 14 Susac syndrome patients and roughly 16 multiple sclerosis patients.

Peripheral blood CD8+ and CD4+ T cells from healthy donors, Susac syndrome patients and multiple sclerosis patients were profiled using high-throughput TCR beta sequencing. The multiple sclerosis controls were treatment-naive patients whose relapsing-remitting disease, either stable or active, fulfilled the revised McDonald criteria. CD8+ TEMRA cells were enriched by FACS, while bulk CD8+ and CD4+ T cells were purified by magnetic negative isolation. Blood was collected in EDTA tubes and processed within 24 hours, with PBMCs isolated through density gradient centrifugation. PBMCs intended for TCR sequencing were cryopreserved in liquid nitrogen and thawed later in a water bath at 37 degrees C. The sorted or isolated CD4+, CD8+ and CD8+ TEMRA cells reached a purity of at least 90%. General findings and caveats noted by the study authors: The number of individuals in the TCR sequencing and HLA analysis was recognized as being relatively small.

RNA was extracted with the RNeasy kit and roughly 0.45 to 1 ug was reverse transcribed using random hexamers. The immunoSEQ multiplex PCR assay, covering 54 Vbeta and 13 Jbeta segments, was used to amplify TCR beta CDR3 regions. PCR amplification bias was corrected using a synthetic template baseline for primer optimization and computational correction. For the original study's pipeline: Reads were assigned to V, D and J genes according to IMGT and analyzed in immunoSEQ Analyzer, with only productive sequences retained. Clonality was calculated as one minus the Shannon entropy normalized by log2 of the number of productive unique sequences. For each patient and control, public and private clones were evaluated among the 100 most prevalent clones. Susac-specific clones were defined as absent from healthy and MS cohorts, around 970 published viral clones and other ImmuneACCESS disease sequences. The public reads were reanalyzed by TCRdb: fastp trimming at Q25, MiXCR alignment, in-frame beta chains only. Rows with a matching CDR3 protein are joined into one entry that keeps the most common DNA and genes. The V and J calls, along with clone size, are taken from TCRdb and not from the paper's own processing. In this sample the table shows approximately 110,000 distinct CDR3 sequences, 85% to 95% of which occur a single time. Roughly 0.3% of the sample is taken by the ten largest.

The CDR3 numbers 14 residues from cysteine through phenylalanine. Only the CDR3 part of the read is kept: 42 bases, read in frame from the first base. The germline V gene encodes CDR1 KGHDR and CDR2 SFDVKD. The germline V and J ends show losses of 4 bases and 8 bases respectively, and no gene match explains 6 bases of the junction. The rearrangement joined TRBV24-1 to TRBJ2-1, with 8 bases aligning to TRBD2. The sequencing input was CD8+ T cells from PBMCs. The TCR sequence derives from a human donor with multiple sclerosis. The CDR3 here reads CATSEGAGADEQFF. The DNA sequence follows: TGTGCCACCAGTGAGGGAGCGGGAGCGGATGAGCAGTTCTTC.